What follows is one T cell receptor beta chain and its context. Its antigen is not identified. Regulatory T cells were sorted as CD4+CD25hiCD127low/negative cells. In the source study's methods: Treg pools: some 5x10^4 distinct patient, under 100,000 donor TCRbeta sequences. Sequenced by immunoSEQ multiplex PCR; TCRdb stores in-frame clones only, minus some. V, J and clone size are taken as reported in that table, and D and trimming were inferred from the DNA itself. The table records tens of thousands of clones, around 90% of them present only once. Per the germline V gene, CDR1 is LGHNA and CDR2 is YNFKEQ. The CDR3 length is 16 residues. Trimming removed 0 bases from V and 7 bases from J, with 16 bases in between. This entry comes from a study of B cell selection in AIRE deficiency. Study-wide points: Patient Tconv and Treg cells showed healthy-like TCRBV usage, CDR3 length, diversity. About 30% of healthy-shared Treg TCRbeta sequences appeared in patient Tconv cells. Of about 3,900 shared Treg TCRbeta sequences, around 31% were healthy-donor-only and around 9.5% patient-only.

The V and J genes are TRBV4-2 and TRBJ2-1; D tentatively fits TRBD1 or TRBD2 (5 bases each). The receptor was derived from a human donor in good health. Source material: CD4+CD25+ Tregs sorted from PBMCs. The CDR3 DNA sequence: TGTGCCAGCAGCCAAGACGGGGCAGGGCAGTGGAATGAGCAGTTCTTC. It translates to CASSQDGAGQWNEQFF.